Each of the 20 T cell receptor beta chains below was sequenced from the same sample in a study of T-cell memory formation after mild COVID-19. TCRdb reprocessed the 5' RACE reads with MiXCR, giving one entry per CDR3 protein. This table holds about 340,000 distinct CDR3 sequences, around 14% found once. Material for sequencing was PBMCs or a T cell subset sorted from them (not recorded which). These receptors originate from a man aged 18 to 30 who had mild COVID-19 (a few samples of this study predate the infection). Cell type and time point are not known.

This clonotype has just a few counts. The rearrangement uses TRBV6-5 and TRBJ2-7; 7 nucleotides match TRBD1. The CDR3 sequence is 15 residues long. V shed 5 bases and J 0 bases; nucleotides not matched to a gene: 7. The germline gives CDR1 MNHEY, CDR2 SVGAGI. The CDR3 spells CASSTHGTASYEQYF. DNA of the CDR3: TGTGCCAGCAGTACGCACGGGACAGCCTCCTACGAGCAGTACTTC.

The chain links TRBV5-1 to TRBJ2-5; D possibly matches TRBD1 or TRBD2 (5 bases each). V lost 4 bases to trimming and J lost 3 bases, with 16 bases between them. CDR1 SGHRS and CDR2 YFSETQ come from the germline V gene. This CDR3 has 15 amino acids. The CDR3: CASSASGTSEETQYF. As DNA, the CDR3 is TGCGCCAGCAGCGCTTCCGGGACGTCGGAAGAGACCCAGTACTTC. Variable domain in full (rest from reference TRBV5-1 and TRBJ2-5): KAGVTQTPRYLIKTRGQQVTLSCSPISGHRSVSWYQQTPGQGLQFLFEYFSETQRNKGNFPGRFSGRQFSNSRSEMNVSTLELGDSALYLCASSASGTSEETQYFGPGTRLLVL.

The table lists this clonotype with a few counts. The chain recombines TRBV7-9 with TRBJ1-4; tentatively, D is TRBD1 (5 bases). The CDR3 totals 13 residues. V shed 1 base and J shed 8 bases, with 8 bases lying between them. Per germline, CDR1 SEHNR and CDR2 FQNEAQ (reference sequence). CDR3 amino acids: CASSLVQGEKLFF. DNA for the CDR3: TGTGCCAGCAGCTTAGTCCAGGGCGAAAAACTGTTTTTT.

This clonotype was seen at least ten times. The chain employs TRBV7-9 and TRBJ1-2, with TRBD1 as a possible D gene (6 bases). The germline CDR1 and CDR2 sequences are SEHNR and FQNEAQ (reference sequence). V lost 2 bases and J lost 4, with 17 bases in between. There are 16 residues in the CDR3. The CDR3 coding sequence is TGTGCCAGCAGCTTACTAGACAGGACGAGGGGCTATGGCTACACCTTC. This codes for CASSLLDRTRGYGYTF. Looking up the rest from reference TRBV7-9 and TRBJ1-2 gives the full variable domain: DTGVSQNPRHKITKRGQNVTFRCDPISEHNRLYWYRQTLGQGPEFLTYFQNEAQLEKSRLLSDRFSAERPKGSFSTLEIQRTEQGDSAMYLCASSLLDRTRGYGYTFGSGTRLTVV.

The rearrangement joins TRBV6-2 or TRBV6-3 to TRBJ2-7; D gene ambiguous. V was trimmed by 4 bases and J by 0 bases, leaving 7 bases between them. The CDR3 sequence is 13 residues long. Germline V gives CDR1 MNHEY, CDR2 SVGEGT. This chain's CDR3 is CASSFGISYEQYF. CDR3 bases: TGTGCCAGCAGTTTTGGGATCTCCTACGAGCAGTACTTC.

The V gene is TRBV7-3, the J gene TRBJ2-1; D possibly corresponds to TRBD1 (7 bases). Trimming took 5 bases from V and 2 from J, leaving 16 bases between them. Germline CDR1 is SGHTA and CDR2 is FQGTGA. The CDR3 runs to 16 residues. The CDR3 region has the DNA TGTGCCAGCAGCCCCCTAGGGGGCGGGGCCTACAATGAGCAGTTCTTC. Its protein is CASSPLGGGAYNEQFF.

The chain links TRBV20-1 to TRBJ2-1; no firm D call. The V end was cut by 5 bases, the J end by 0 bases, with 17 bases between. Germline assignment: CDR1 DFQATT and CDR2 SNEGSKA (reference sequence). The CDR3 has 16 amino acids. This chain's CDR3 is CSARRINRSSYNEQFF. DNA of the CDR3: TGCAGTGCTCGAAGAATAAACAGAAGCTCCTACAATGAGCAGTTCTTC.

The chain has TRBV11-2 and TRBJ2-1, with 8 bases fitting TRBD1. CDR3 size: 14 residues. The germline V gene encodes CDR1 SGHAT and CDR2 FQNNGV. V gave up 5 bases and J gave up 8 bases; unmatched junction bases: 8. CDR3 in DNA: TGTGCCAGCAGCCCTCTTACAGGGGGTGATGAGCAGTTCTTC. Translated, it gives CASSPLTGGDEQFF.

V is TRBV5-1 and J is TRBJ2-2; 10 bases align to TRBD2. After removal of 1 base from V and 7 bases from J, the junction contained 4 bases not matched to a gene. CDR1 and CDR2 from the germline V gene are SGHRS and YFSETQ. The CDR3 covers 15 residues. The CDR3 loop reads CASSLQRGGNGELFF. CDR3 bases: TGCGCCAGCAGCTTGCAGCGGGGGGGCAACGGGGAGCTGTTTTTT.

CDR3 nucleotides: TGTGCCAGCAGCTTTCCGGGCTCTGGGGCCAACGTCCTGACTTTC. Its translation is CASSFPGSGANVLTF. This chain connects TRBV11-1 to TRBJ2-6; D is ambiguous. The CDR3 spans 15 residues. Trimming pared 3 bases from V and 0 bases from J, leaving 6 bases between. Germline V lookup: CDR1 SGHAT, CDR2 FQDESV (reference sequence).

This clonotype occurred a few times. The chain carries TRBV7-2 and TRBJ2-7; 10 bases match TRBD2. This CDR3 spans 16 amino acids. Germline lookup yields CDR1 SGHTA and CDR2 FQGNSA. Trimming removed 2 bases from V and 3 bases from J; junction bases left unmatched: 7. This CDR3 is CASSLNSGGGIYEQYV. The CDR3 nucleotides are TGTGCCAGCAGCTTAAACAGCGGGGGGGGAATCTACGAGCAGTACGTC.

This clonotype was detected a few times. The CDR3 loop is CASSLDWSPFLAKNIQYF. CDR3 sequence (DNA): TGTGCCAGCAGTTTAGACTGGTCTCCGTTTCTAGCCAAAAACATTCAGTACTTC. The rearrangement links TRBV12-3 or TRBV12-4 to TRBJ2-4; D is ambiguous. The CDR3 extends over 18 amino acids. V was trimmed by 1 base and J by 0 bases, leaving 16 bases between them.

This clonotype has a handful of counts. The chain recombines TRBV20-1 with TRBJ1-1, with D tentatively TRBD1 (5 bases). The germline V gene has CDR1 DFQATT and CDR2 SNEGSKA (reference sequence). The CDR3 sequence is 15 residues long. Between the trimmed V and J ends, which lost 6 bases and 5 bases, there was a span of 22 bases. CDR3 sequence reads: CSATLPVREGTEAFF. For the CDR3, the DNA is TGCAGTGCCACGCTTCCCGTTCGTGAGGGGACTGAAGCTTTCTTT.

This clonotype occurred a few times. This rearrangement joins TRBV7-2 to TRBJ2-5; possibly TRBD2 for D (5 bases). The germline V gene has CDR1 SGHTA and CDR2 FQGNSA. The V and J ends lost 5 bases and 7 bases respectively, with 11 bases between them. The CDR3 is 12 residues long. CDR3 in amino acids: CASSPQLGTQYF. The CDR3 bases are TGTGCCAGCAGCCCCCAACTAGGGACCCAGTACTTC. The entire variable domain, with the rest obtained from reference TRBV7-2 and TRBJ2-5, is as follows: GAGVSQSPSNKVTEKGKDVELRCDPISGHTALYWYRQSLGQGLEFLIYFQGNSAPDKSGLPSDRFSAERTGGSVSTLTIQRTQQEDSAVYLCASSPQLGTQYFGPGTRLLVL.

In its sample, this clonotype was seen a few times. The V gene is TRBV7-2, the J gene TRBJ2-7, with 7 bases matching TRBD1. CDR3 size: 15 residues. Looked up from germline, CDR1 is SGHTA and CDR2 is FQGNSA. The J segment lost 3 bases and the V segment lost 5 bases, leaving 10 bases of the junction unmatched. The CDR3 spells CASSPGPGGIYEQYF. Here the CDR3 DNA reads TGTGCCAGCAGCCCCGGTCCAGGGGGAATCTACGAGCAGTACTTC.

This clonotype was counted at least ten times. The CDR3: CASSLGVDTQYF. The CDR3, as DNA: TGTGCCAGCAGTTTAGGTGTAGATACGCAGTATTTT. The chain carries TRBV12-3 or TRBV12-4 and TRBJ2-3; D gene ambiguous. The ends were cut back, 1 base at V and 5 bases at J, with 4 bases in the middle. This CDR3 has 12 residues.

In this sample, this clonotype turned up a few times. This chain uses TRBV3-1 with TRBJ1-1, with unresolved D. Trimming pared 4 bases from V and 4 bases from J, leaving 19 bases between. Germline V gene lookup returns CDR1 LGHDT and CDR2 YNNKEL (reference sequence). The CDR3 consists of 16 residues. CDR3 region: CASSRNGPSPGTEAFF. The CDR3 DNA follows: TGTGCCAGCAGCCGAAATGGGCCCTCACCGGGCACTGAAGCTTTCTTT.

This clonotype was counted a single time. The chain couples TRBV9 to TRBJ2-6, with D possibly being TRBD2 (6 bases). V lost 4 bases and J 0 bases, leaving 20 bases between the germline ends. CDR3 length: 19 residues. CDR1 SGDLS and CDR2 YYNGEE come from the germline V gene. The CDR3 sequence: CASSLRRDPRVSGANVLTF. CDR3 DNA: TGTGCCAGCAGCTTAAGGCGGGATCCCCGGGTCTCTGGGGCCAACGTCCTGACTTTC.

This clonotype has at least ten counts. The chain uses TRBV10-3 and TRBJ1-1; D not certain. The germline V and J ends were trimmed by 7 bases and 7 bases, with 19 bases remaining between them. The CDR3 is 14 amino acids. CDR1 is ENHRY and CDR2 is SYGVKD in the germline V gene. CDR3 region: CAITTRHDVGEAFF. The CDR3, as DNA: TGTGCCATCACCACAAGACACGACGTCGGTGAAGCTTTCTTT.

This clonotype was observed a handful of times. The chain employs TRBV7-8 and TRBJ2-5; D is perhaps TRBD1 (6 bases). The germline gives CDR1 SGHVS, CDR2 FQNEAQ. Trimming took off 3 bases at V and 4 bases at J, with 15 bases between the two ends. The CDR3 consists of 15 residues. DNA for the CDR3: TGTGCCAGCAGCTTGGGACACCTGGTCGGAGAGACCCAGTACTTC. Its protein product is CASSLGHLVGETQYF.